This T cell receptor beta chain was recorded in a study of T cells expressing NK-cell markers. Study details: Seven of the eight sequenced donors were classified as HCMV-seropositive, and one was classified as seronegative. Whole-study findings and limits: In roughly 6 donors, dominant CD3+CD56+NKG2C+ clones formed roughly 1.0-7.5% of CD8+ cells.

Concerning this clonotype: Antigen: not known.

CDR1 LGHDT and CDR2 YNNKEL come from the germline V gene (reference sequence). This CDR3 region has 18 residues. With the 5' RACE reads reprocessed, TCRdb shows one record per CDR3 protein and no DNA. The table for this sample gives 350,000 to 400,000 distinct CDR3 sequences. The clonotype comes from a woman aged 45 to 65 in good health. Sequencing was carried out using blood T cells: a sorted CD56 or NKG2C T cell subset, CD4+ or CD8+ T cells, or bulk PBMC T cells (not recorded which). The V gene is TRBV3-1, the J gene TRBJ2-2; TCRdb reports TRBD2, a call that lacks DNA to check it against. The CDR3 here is CASSQVLAGGPGTGELFF.